The 3 T cell receptor beta chains presented below share a single source sample, sequenced in a study of cytomegalovirus exposure and HLA in healthy donors. It was with 60 Vbeta and 13 Jbeta primers that the PCR ran. The assay was immunoSEQ multiplex PCR, and TCRdb's table has in-frame clones only and misses some. The sample table sets out 65,000 to 90,000 clones. Material for sequencing was PBMCs. The receptors stem from a man aged 40-50 years in good health and CMV-seronegative.

This CDR3 is CAWGQAMGISPLHF. For the CDR3, the DNA is TGTGCCTGGGGACAGGCCATGGGGATTTCACCCCTCCACTTT. The chain employs TRBV30 and TRBJ1-6; 7 bases fit TRBD1. V shed 5 bases and J 9 bases; nucleotides not matched to a gene: 10. This CDR3 is 14 amino acids long. Germline V gene lookup returns CDR1 GTSNPN and CDR2 SVGIG (reference sequence).

The gene calls are TRBV11-2 and TRBJ2-3, with D maybe TRBD2 (5 bases). Germline V gives CDR1 SGHAT, CDR2 FQNNGV. Trimming left V 3 bases short and J 6 bases short, with 16 bases between. This CDR3 comprises 15 residues. CDR3 sequence reads: CASSFRDRERDTQYF. For the CDR3, the DNA is TGTGCCAGCAGCTTTAGGGATCGGGAAAGGGATACGCAGTATTTT.

The gene calls are TRBV30 and TRBJ2-1, with a tentative D call TRBD1 (7 bases). CDR1 and CDR2 (germline): GTSNPN, SVGIG (reference sequence). This CDR3 spans 14 amino acids. V was cut by 2 bases and J by 3 bases, with 11 bases left in between. CDR3 sequence (DNA): TGTGCCTGGAGTCCTCAGGGGGGCTACAATGAGCAGTTCTTC. Translated, it gives CAWSPQGGYNEQFF. Full variable domain (rest looked up from reference TRBV30 and TRBJ2-1): SQTIHQWPATLVQPVGSPLSLECTVEGTSNPNLYWYRQAAGRGLQLLFYSVGIGQISSEVPQNLSASRPQDRQFILSSKKLLLSDSGFYLCAWSPQGGYNEQFFGPGTRLTVL.